The 25 T cell receptor beta chains reported below all come from one sample, sequenced in a study of blood T cell repertoires in COVID-19 (dated by TCRdb to about 2020). The library was obtained by the immunoSEQ multiplex PCR assay. The clones in this table, taken by TCRdb from immuneACCESS, are in-frame only. Not every clone is retained; where verified, under half of the shortfall comes from an unresolved V gene, and the cause of the rest is unknown. Here the sample has some 76,000 clones; around nine tenths occur a single time. Together, the top ten hold approximately 5.3% of the sample. Sequenced sample: peripheral blood. These TCRs come from a human donor in a cohort sampled during active COVID-19.

V and J are TRBV10-3 and TRBJ2-4, with TRBD2 matching 12 bases. Germline values: CDR1 ENHRY, CDR2 SYGVKD. There are 17 residues in the CDR3. With V trimmed by 0 bases and J by 4 bases, 4 bases remained unmatched. The CDR3, as DNA: TGTGCCATCAGTGAGTCAAGAGGACTAGCGGGGAAAAACATTCAGTACTTC. Its translation is CAISESRGLAGKNIQYF.

The chain has TRBV6-2 or TRBV6-3 and TRBJ2-7; 9 bases agree with TRBD1. The germline V gene encodes CDR1 MNHEY and CDR2 SVGEGT. CDR3 length equals 13 residues. Germline trimming cut 6 bases from V and 4 bases from J; bases unmatched to any gene: 4. The CDR3 loop is CASSGQGIYEQYF. DNA of the CDR3: TGTGCCAGCAGCGGACAGGGGATTTACGAGCAGTACTTC.

V usage is TRBV5-1 and J usage is TRBJ1-2; maybe TRBD1 (6 bases). Germline V gene data show CDR1 as SGHRS and CDR2 as YFSETQ. CDR3 size: 14 residues. Trimming took 1 base from V and 6 from J, leaving 13 bases between them. The CDR3, as DNA: TGCGCCAGCAGCTTGACAACAGGGTTCGATGGCTACACCTTC. This encodes CASSLTTGFDGYTF. Variable domain in full (rest from reference TRBV5-1 and TRBJ1-2): KAGVTQTPRYLIKTRGQQVTLSCSPISGHRSVSWYQQTPGQGLQFLFEYFSETQRNKGNFPGRFSGRQFSNSRSEMNVSTLELGDSALYLCASSLTTGFDGYTFGSGTRLTVV.

This clone was found once. The V and J genes are TRBV27 and TRBJ2-5; 9 positions match TRBD1. Germline V gene lookup returns CDR1 MNHEY and CDR2 SMNVEV (reference sequence). V gave up 6 bases and J gave up 1 base; unmatched junction bases: 9. There are 16 residues in the CDR3. The CDR3 DNA is TGTGCCAGCAGACTAACGGGACAGGGCCCCCAAGAGACCCAGTACTTC. It encodes CASRLTGQGPQETQYF.

The chain joins TRBV5-1 to TRBJ1-2, with 7 bases that match TRBD1. This CDR3 has 16 amino acids. Trimming cost V 0 bases and J 3 bases; bases outside gene matches: 8. Germline values: CDR1 SGHRS, CDR2 YFSETQ. CDR3 residues: CASSLGGTVGYYGYTF. CDR3 bases: TGCGCCAGCAGCTTGGGCGGGACAGTCGGTTACTATGGCTACACCTTC.

The chain links TRBV6-1 to TRBJ2-1; 10 bases line up with TRBD2. The germline V gene has CDR1 MNHNS and CDR2 SASEGT. Trimming removed 3 bases from V and 9 bases from J; junction bases left unmatched: 8. The CDR3 spans 15 residues. In DNA, the CDR3 is TGTGCCAGCAGTGAGTACCCTAGCGGGGGAAGTGAGCAGTTCTTC. It encodes CASSEYPSGGSEQFF.

This chain joins TRBV7-9 and TRBJ1-6, with 7 bases fitting TRBD1. The CDR3 runs 12 residues. The germline V gene encodes CDR1 SEHNR and CDR2 FQNEAQ (reference sequence). The V gene end was trimmed by 1 base and the J gene end by 14 bases; junction bases not matched to a gene: 2. CDR3 protein: CASSLVGTALHF. The DNA of the CDR3 is TGTGCCAGCAGCTTAGTGGGGACAGCCCTCCACTTT.

In its sample, this clone was seen a few times. This chain uses TRBV4-1 with TRBJ1-5; TRBD1 might be the D (6 bases). In germline, CDR1 is MGHRA, CDR2 YSYEKL. This CDR3 spans 15 amino acids. V lost 0 bases and J 4 bases, leaving 10 bases between the germline ends. This CDR3 is CASSQDLGGNQPQHF. The CDR3 nucleotides are TGCGCCAGCAGCCAAGATCTAGGGGGAAATCAGCCCCAGCATTTT.

This chain connects TRBV6-2 or TRBV6-3 to TRBJ1-1; no clear D gene. Germline assignment: CDR1 MNHEY and CDR2 SVGEGT. Between the trimmed V and J ends, which lost 2 bases and 5 bases, there was a span of 15 bases. This CDR3 is 15 amino acids long. The CDR3 DNA is TGTGCCAGCAGTTACAAAGCACTCAGGAATACTGAAGCTTTCTTT. Amino acid sequence: CASSYKALRNTEAFF.

The rearrangement joins TRBV2 to TRBJ2-5; weak D call: TRBD2 (6 bases). The CDR3 is 14 residues long. The V gene's germline CDR1 is SNHLY and CDR2 FYNNEI. Between the trimmed V and J ends, which lost 1 base and 7 bases, there was a span of 13 bases. This CDR3 is CASSEGGGYGTQYF. The CDR3, as DNA: TGTGCCAGCAGTGAAGGTGGAGGGTACGGGACCCAGTACTTC.

V is TRBV5-1 and J is TRBJ2-3; 10 nucleotides agree with TRBD1. V lost 0 bases, J lost 5 bases, and 6 bases stayed unmatched. Germline CDR1 is SGHRS and CDR2 is YFSETQ. The CDR3 extends over 16 amino acids. In nucleotides, the CDR3 is TGCGCCAGCAGCTTGGCCCTGACAGGGGGCGTAGATACGCAGTATTTT. Residues: CASSLALTGGVDTQYF.

The J gene is TRBJ2-7, the V gene TRBV9; 11 nucleotides match TRBD1. The junction had 8 bases not matched to a gene; V was cut back by 4 bases and J by 5 bases. The CDR3 spans 15 residues. Germline CDR1 is SGDLS and CDR2 is YYNGEE. The CDR3 DNA reads TGTGCCAGCAGCAAGGGAGGGACAGGGGGGAACGAGCAGTACTTC. Encoded protein: CASSKGGTGGNEQYF.

V and J are TRBV9 and TRBJ1-6; no firm D call. The CDR3 covers 17 residues. CDR1 and CDR2 from the germline V gene are SGDLS and YYNGEE. V lost 4 bases, J lost 3 bases, and 17 bases lay in between. The DNA of the CDR3 is TGTGCCAGCAGCCCCCTGTCAGGACTAGGCTATAATTCACCCCTCCACTTT. It codes for CASSPLSGLGYNSPLHF.

This sequence joins TRBV7-6 and TRBJ2-2, with D possibly matching TRBD2 (5 bases). Trimming stripped 1 base from V and 4 bases from J, with 7 bases between. The CDR3 runs to 14 residues. Germline V CDR1 and CDR2: SGHVS, FNYEAQ. In DNA, the CDR3 is TGTGCCAGCAGCTTAGGTGGAGGCACCGGGGAGCTGTTTTTT. Amino acids: CASSLGGGTGELFF.

Concerning this clone: A junction boundary mismatches the germline segment, possibly from a read error. V gene TRBV7-7 combines with J gene TRBJ2-5, with 8 nucleotides matching TRBD2. The CDR3 loop spans 13 amino acids. CDR1 is SSHAT and CDR2 is FNYEAQ in the germline V gene (reference sequence). The CDR3 region is CASSLAGRETQYF. The CDR3 nucleotides are TGTGCTAGCAGCTTAGCGGGGAGAGAGACCCAGTACTTC.

This chain connects TRBV10-3 to TRBJ2-7; D is perhaps TRBD1 (6 bases). Trimming took 6 bases from V and 2 from J, leaving 11 bases between them. CDR1 ENHRY and CDR2 SYGVKD come from the germline V gene. This CDR3 spans 13 amino acids. The CDR3 loop reads CAISRQVTYEQYF. Written as DNA, the CDR3 is TGTGCCATCAGCAGACAGGTGACCTACGAGCAGTACTTC.

The chain recombines TRBV19 with TRBJ2-7, with D unclear. This CDR3 comprises 13 residues. From germline, CDR1 is LNHDA and CDR2 SQIVND (reference sequence). V was clipped by 3 bases and J by 2 bases, with 8 bases between them. CDR3 bases: TGTGCCAGTAGTATTCAAGCTACCTACGAGCAGTACTTC. It encodes CASSIQATYEQYF. The whole variable domain, remainder taken from reference TRBV19 and TRBJ2-7, is DGGITQSPKYLFRKEGQNVTLSCEQNLNHDAMYWYRQDPGQGLRLIYYSQIVNDFQKGDIAEGYSVSREKKESFPLTVTSAQKNPTAFYLCASSIQATYEQYFGPGTRLTVT.

J is TRBJ1-1 and V is TRBV10-3, with unresolved D. CDR1 and CDR2 from the germline V gene are ENHRY and SYGVKD. The CDR3 runs to 14 residues. The germline V and J ends were trimmed by 2 bases and 1 base, with 8 bases remaining between them. CDR3 in amino acids: CAISEGVTNTEAFF. In nucleotides, the CDR3 is TGTGCCATCAGTGAGGGAGTCACGAACACTGAAGCTTTCTTT.

As DNA, the CDR3 is TGTGCCAGCTCTCAAGCCGACAGGGTTCCTCCACCCCTCCACTTT. Protein: CASSQADRVPPPLHF. V and J are TRBV18 and TRBJ1-6, with TRBD1 matching over 7 bases. The junction had 13 bases not matched to a gene; V was cut back by 6 bases and J by 11 bases. The germline CDR1 and CDR2 sequences are KGHSH and LQKENI. This CDR3 has 15 amino acids.

This sequence joins TRBV7-2 and TRBJ2-7; D may be TRBD2 (6 bases). Per the germline V gene, CDR1 is SGHTA and CDR2 is FQGNSA. Trimming removed 3 bases at V and 4 bases at J, with 10 bases between. The CDR3 covers 13 residues. The DNA for the CDR3 is TGTGCCAGCAGCTTTGGCGGGGCATACGAGCAGTACTTC. This encodes CASSFGGAYEQYF.

V gene TRBV6-6 combines with J gene TRBJ1-5; D is undetermined. This CDR3 spans 15 amino acids. The V and J ends lost 1 base and 0 bases respectively, with 7 bases between them. Per germline, CDR1 MNHNY and CDR2 SVGAGI (reference sequence). CDR3 amino acids: CASSYLRHSNQPQHF. The CDR3, as DNA: TGTGCCAGCAGTTACTTGCGGCATAGCAATCAGCCCCAGCATTTT.

The chain employs TRBV7-6 and TRBJ2-1; no reliable D call. V dropped 2 bases and J dropped 0 bases, with 8 bases sitting between them. Germline V gene data show CDR1 as SGHVS and CDR2 as FNYEAQ. The CDR3 extends over 15 amino acids. The CDR3 sequence: CASSLSSSSYNEQFF. The CDR3 DNA reads as TGTGCCAGCAGCTTATCGTCGAGCTCCTACAATGAGCAGTTCTTC.

The chain uses TRBV5-1 and TRBJ2-2; 8 nucleotides align to TRBD2. Germline V gene sequence: CDR1 SGHRS, CDR2 YFSETQ. The J segment lost 9 bases and the V segment lost 4 bases, leaving 8 bases of the junction unmatched. The CDR3 is made up of 14 amino acids. The chain's CDR3 is CASSKAGGLRELFF. CDR3 sequence (DNA): TGCGCCAGCAGCAAGGCGGGGGGCCTCCGGGAGCTGTTTTTT.

This clone was picked up one time. The V and J genes are TRBV2 and TRBJ2-7; 14 bases map to TRBD2. Trimming removed 3 bases from V and 4 bases from J; junction bases left unmatched: 5. Germline-derived CDR1 and CDR2 are SNHLY and FYNNEI. This CDR3 is 16 amino acids long. For the CDR3, the DNA is TGTGCCAGCAGTGATTCGACTAGCGGGGGGGAATACGAGCAGTACTTC. This translates into CASSDSTSGGEYEQYF.

This chain links TRBV5-1 with TRBJ2-1; possible D gene TRBD2, 6 bases. The CDR3 consists of 15 residues. V lost 3 bases and J lost 5, with 15 bases in between. From germline, CDR1 is SGHRS and CDR2 YFSETQ. Written as DNA, the CDR3 is TGCGCCAGCAGCTCCCGGGACTTGCCTAACAATGAGCAGTTCTTC. Translated: CASSSRDLPNNEQFF.